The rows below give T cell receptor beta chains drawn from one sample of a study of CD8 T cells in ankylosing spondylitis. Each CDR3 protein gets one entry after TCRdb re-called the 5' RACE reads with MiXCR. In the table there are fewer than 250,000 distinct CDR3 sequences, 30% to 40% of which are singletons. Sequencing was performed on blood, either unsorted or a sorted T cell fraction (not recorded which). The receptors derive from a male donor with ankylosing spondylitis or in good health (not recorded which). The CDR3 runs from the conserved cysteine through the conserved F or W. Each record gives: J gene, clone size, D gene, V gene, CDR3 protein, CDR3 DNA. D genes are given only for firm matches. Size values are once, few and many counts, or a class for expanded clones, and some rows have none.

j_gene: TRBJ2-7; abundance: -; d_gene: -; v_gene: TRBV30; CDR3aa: CAWAAVDSYEQYF; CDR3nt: TGTGCCTGGGCAGCCGTTGACTCCTACGAGCAGTACTTC
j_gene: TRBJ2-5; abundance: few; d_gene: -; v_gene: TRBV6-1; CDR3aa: CASSENLDVTQYF; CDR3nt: TGTGCCAGCAGTGAAAACCTTGATGTGACCCAGTACTTC
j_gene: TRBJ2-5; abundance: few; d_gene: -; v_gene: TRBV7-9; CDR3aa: CASSFLGGSPETQYF; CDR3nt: TGTGCCAGCAGCTTCCTAGGGGGATCCCCAGAGACCCAGTACTTC
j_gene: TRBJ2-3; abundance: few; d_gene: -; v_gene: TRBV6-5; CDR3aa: CASSTNTDTQYF; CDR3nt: TGTGCCAGCAGCACGAACACAGATACGCAGTATTTT
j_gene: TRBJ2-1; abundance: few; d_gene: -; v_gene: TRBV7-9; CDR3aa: CAFHPAGPSWNEQFF; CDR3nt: TGTGCCTTCCACCCCGCGGGCCCCAGCTGGAATGAGCAGTTCTTC
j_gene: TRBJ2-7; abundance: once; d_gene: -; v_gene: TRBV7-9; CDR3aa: CASSSRKDISSYEQYF; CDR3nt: TGTGCCAGCAGCTCAAGGAAGGACATTAGCTCCTACGAGCAGTACTTC
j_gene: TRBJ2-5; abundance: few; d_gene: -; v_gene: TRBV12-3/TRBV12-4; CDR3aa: CASSFLPAPGETQYF; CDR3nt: TGTGCCAGCAGTTTCTTGCCAGCCCCGGGGGAGACCCAGTACTTC
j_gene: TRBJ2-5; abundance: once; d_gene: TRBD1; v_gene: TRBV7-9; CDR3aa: CASSYRDSQETQYF; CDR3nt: TGTGCCAGCAGCTACCGGGACAGCCAAGAGACCCAGTACTTC
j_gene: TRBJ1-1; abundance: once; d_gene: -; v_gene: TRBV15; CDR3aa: CATSPHLSGPPEAFF; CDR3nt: TGTGCCACCAGCCCCCACCTTAGCGGGCCCCCTGAAGCTTTCTTT
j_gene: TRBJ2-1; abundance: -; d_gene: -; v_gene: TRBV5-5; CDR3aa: CASSLLVTDYNEQFF; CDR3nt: TGTGCCAGCAGCTTGCTCGTGACAGACTACAATGAGCAGTTCTTC
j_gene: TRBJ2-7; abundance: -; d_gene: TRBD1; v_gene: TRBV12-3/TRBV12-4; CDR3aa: CASRWDRRIRPYEQYF; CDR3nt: TGTGCCAGCAGATGGGACAGGAGGATCCGGCCCTACGAGCAGTACTTC
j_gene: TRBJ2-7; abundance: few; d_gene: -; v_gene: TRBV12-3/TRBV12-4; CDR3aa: CASKAQGTSEEQYF; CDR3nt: TGTGCCAGCAAAGCCCAGGGGACATCGGAGGAGCAGTACTTC
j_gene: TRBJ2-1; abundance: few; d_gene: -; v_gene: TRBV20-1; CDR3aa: CSAPERGDEQFF; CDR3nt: TGCAGTGCCCCAGAGAGGGGAGATGAGCAGTTCTTC
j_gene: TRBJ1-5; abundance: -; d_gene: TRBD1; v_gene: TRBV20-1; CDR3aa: CSARGPGQGTNQPQHF; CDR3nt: TGCAGTGCTAGAGGGCCGGGACAGGGTACGAATCAGCCCCAGCATTTT
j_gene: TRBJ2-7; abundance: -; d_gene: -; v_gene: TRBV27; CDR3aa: CASSPDKEGTYEQYF; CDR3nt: TGTGCCAGCAGCCCCGATAAGGAGGGGACCTACGAGCAGTACTTC
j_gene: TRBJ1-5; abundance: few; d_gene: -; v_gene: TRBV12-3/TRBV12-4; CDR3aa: CASSSGLHQPQHF; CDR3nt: TGTGCCAGCAGTTCGGGGCTGCATCAGCCCCAGCATTTT
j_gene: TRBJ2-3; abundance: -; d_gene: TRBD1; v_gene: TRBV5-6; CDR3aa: CASRERQGADTQYF; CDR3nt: TGTGCCAGCAGGGAGAGACAGGGTGCAGATACGCAGTATTTT
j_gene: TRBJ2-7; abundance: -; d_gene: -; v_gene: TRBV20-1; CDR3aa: CSAGMVLDGGGFYEQYF; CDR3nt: TGCAGTGCTGGGATGGTACTGGACGGCGGAGGGTTCTACGAGCAGTACTTC
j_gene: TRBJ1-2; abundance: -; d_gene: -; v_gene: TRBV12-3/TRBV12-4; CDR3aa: CASSGFSRNYGYTF; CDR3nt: TGTGCCAGCAGTGGGTTTTCGCGGAACTATGGCTACACCTTC
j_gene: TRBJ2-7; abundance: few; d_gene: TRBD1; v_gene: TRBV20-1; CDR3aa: CSARDRVFEQYF; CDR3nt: TGCAGTGCCCGGGACAGGGTATTCGAGCAGTACTTC
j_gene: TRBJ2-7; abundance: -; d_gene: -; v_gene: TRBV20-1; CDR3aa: CSAGAPGGGREQYF; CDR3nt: TGCAGTGCCGGGGCGCCAGGGGGGGGCCGAGAGCAGTACTTC
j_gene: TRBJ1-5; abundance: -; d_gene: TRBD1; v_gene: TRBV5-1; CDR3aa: CASSPGQAGQPQHF; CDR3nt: TGCGCCAGCAGCCCCGGACAGGCTGGACAGCCCCAGCATTTT